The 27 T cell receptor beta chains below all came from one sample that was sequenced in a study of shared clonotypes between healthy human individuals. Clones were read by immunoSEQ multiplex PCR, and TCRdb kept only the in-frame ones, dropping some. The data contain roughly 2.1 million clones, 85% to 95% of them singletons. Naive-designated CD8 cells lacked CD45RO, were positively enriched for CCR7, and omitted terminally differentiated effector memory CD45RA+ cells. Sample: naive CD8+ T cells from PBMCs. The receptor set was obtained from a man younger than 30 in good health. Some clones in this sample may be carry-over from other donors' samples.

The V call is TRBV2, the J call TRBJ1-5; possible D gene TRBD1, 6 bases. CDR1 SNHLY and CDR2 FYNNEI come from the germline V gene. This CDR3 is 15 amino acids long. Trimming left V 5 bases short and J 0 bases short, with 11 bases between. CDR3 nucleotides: TGTGCCAGCAGTCACCCGACAGGTAGCAATCAGCCCCAGCATTTT. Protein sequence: CASSHPTGSNQPQHF.

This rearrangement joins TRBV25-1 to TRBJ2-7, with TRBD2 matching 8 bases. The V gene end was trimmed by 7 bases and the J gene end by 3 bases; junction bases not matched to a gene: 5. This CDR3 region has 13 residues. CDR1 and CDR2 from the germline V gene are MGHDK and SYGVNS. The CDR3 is CASIGLAVYEQYF. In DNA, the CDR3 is TGTGCCAGCATCGGACTAGCTGTCTACGAGCAGTACTTC.

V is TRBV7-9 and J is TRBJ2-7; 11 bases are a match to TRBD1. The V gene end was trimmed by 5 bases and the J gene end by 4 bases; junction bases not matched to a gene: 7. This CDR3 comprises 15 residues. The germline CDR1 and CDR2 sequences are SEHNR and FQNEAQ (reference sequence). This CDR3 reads CASSNSRDRGYEQYF. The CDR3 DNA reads TGTGCCAGCAGCAACAGCCGGGACAGGGGGTACGAGCAGTACTTC.

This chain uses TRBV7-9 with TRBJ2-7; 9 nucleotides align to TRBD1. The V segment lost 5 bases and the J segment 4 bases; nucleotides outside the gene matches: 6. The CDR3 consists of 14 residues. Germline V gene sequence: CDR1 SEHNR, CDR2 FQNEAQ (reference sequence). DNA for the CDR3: TGTGCCAGCAGCGACCGGGACAGGGAGTACGAGCAGTACTTC. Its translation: CASSDRDREYEQYF.

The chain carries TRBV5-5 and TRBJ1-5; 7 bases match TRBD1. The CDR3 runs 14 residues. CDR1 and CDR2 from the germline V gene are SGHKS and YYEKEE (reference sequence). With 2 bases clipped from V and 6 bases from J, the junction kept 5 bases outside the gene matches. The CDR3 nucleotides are TGTGCCAGCAGCTTATACAGGGGCGTTCAGCCCCAGCATTTT. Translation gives CASSLYRGVQPQHF. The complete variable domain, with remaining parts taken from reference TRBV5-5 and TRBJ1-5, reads DAGVTQSPTHLIKTRGQQVTLRCSPISGHKSVSWYQQVLGQGPQFIFQYYEKEERGRGNFPDRFSARQFPNYSSELNVNALLLGDSALYLCASSLYRGVQPQHFGDGTRLSIL.

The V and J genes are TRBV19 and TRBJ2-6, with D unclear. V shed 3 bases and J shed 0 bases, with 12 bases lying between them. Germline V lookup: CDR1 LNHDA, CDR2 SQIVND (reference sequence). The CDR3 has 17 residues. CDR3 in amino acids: CASSMLDSDSGANVLTF. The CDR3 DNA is TGTGCCAGTAGTATGCTCGACTCCGACTCTGGGGCCAACGTCCTGACTTTC.

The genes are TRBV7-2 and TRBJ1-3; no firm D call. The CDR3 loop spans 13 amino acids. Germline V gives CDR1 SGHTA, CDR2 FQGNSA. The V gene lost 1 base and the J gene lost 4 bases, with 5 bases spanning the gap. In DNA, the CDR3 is TGTGCCAGCAGCTTAGGCCGGGGAAACACCATATATTTT. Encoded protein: CASSLGRGNTIYF.

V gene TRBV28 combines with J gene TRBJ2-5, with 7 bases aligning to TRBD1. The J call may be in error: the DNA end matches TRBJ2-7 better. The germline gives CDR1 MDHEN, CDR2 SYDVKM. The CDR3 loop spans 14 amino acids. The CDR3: CASSTNRGPYEQYF. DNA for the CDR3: TGTGCCAGCAGCACAAACAGGGGTCCCTACGAGCAGTACTTC.

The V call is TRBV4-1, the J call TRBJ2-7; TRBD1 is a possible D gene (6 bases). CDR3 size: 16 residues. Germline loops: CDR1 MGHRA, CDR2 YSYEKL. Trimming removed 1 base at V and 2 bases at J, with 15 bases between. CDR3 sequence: CASSQGPSGEPYEQYF. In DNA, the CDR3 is TGCGCCAGCAGCCAAGGGCCGTCAGGGGAACCCTACGAGCAGTACTTC.

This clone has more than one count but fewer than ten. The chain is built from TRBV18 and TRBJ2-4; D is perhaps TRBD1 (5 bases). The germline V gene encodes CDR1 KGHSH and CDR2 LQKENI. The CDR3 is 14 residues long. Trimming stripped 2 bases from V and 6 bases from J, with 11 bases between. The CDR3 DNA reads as TGTGCCAGCTCACCAGCCAGGGTTAGAAACATTCAGTACTTC. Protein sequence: CASSPARVRNIQYF.

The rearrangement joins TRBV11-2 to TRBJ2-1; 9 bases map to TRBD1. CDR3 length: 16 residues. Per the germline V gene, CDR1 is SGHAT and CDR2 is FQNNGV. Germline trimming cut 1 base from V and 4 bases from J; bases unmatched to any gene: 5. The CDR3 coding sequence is TGTGCCAGCAGCTTAGGTGTGACAGGGGGATACAATGAGCAGTTCTTC. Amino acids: CASSLGVTGGYNEQFF.

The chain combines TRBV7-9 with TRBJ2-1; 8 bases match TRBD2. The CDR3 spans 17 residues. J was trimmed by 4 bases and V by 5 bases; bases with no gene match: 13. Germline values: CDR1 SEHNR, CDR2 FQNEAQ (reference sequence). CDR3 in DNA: TGTGCCAGCAGCCAGGAAAAGCGGGAGTATGTTTACAATGAGCAGTTCTTC. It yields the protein CASSQEKREYVYNEQFF.

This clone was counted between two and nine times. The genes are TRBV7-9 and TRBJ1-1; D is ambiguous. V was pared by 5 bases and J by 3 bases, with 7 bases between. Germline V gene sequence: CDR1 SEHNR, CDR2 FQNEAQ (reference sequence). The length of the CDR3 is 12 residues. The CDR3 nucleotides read TGTGCCAGCAGCCGGGCGGACACTGAAGCTTTCTTT. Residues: CASSRADTEAFF.

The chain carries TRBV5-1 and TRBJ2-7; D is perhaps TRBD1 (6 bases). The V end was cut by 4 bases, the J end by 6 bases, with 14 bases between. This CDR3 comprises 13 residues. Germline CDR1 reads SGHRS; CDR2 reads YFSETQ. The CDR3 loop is CASSGWGHTEQYF. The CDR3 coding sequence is TGCGCCAGCAGCGGGTGGGGACACACCGAGCAGTACTTC.

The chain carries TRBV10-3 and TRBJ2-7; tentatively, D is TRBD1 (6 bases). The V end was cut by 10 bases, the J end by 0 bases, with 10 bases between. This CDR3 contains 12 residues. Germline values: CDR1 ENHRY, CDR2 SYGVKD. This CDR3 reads CATGDDSYEQYF. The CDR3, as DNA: TGTGCCACAGGGGACGACTCCTACGAGCAGTACTTC.

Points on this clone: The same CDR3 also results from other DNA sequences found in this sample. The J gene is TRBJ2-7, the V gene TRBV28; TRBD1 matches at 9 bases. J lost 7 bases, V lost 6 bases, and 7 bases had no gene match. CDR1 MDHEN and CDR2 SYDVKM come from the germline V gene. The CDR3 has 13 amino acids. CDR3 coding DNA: TGTGCCAGCAGGGCACAGGGGGCTTATGAGCAGTACTTC. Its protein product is CASRAQGAYEQYF.

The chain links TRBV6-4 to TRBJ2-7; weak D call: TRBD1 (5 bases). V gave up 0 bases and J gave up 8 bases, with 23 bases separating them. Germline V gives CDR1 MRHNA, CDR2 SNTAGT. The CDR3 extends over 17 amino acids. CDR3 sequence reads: CASSDSRWGLPRKQQYF. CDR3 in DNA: TGTGCCAGCAGTGACTCAAGGTGGGGCCTTCCAAGGAAGCAGCAGTACTTC.

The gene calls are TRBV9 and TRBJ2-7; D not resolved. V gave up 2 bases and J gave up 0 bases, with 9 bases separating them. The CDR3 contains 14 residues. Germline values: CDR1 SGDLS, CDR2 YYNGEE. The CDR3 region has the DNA TGTGCCAGCAGCGTGTCTGTGAGCTCCTACGAGCAGTACTTC. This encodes CASSVSVSSYEQYF.

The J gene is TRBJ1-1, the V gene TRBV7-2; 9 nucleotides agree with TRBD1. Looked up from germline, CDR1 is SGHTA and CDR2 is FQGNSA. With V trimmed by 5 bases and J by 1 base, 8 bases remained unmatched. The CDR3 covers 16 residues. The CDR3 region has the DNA TGTGCCAGCAGCCAGAAGGGACAGGGCTGGAACACTGAAGCTTTCTTT. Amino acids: CASSQKGQGWNTEAFF.

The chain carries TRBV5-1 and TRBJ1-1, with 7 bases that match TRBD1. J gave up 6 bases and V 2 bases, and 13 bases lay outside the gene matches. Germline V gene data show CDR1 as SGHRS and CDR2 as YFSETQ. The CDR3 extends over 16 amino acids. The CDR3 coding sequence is TGCGCCAGCAGCTTCGCCTTCGACAGGGCGATCGCTGAAGCTTTCTTT. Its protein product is CASSFAFDRAIAEAFF.

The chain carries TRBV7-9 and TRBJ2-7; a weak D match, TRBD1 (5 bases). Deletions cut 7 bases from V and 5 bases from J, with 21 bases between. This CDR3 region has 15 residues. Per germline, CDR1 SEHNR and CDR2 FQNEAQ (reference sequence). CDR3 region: CASIRDGLGVDEQYF. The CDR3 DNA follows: TGTGCCAGCATCCGTGACGGGTTAGGGGTAGACGAGCAGTACTTC.

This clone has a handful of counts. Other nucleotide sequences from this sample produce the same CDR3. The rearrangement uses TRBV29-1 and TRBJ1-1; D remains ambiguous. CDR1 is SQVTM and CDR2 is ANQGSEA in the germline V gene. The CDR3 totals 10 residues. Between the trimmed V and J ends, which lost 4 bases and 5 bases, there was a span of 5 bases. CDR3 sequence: CSVVGTEAFF. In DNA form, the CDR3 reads TGCAGCGTTGTCGGGACTGAAGCTTTCTTT.

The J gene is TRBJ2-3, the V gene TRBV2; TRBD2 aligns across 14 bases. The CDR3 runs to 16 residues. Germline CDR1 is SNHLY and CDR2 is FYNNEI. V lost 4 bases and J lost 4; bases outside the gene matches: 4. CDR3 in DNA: TGTGCCAGCAGTGGAAGGACTAGCGGGAGGCCAGATACGCAGTATTTT. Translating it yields CASSGRTSGRPDTQYF.

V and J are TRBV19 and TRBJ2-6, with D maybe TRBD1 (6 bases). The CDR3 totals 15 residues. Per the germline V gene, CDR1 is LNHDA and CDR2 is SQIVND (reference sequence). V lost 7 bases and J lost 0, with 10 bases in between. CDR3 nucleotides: TGTGCCAGTACCGCCAGGGGCTCTGGGGCCAACGTCCTGACTTTC. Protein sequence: CASTARGSGANVLTF.

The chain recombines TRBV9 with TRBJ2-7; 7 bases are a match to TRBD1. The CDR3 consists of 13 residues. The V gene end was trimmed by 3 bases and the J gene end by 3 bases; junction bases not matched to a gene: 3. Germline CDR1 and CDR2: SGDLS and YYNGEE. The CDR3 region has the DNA TGTGCCAGCAGCGCATCAGGGGGCTACGAGCAGTACTTC. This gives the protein CASSASGGYEQYF.

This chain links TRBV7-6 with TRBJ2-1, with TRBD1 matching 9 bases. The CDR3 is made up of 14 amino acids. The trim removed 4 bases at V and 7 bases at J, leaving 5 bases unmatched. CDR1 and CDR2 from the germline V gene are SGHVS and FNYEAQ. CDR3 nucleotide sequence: TGTGCCAGCAGCTCAGGGACAGGGATAAATGAGCAGTTCTTC. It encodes CASSSGTGINEQFF.

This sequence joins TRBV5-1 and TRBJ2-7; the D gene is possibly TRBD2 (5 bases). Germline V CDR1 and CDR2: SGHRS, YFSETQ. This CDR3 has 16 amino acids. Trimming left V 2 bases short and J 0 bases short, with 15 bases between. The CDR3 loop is CASSFESSLSSYEQYF. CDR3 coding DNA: TGCGCCAGCAGCTTTGAGTCTAGCCTGAGCTCCTACGAGCAGTACTTC.